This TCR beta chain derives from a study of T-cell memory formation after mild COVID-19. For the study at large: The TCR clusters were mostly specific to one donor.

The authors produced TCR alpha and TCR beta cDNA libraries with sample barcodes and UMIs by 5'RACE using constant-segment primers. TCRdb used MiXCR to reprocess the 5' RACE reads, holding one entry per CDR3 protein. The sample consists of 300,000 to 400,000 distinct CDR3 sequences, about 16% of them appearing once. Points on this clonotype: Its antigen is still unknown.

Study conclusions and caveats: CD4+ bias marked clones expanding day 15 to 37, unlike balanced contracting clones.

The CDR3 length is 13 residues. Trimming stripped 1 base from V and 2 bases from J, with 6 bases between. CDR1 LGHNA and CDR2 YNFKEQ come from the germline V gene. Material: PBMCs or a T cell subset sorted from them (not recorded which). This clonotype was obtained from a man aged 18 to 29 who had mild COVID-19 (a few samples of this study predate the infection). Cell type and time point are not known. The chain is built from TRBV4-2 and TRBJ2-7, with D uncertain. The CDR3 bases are TGTGCCAGCAGCCAAGCGGCCGCCTACGAGCAGTACTTC. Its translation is CASSQAAAYEQYF.